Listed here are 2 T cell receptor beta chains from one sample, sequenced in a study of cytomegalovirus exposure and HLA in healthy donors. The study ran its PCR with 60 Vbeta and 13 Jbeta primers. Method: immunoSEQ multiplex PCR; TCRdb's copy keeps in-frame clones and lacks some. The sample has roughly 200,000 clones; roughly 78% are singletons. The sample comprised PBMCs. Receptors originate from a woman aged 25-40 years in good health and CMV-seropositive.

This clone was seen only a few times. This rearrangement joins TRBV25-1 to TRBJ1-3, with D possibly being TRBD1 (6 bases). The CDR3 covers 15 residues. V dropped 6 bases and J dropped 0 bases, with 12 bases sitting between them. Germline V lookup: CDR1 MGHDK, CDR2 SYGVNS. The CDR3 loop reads CASRRGGGSGNTIYF. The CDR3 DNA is TGTGCCAGCAGAAGGGGGGGTGGCTCTGGAAACACCATATATTTT. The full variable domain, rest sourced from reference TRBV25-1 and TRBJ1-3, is EADIYQTPRYLVIGTGKKITLECSQTMGHDKMYWYQQDPGMELHLIHYSYGVNSTEKGDLSSESTVSRIRTEHFPLTLESARPSHTSQYLCASRRGGGSGNTIYFGEGSWLTVV.

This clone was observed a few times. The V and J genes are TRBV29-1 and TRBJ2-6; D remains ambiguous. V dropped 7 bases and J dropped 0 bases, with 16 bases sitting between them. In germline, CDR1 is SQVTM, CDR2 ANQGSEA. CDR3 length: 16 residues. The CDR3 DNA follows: TGCAGCGCCCAGGTTTCGATATCCTCTGGGGCCAACGTCCTGACTTTC. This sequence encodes CSAQVSISSGANVLTF.